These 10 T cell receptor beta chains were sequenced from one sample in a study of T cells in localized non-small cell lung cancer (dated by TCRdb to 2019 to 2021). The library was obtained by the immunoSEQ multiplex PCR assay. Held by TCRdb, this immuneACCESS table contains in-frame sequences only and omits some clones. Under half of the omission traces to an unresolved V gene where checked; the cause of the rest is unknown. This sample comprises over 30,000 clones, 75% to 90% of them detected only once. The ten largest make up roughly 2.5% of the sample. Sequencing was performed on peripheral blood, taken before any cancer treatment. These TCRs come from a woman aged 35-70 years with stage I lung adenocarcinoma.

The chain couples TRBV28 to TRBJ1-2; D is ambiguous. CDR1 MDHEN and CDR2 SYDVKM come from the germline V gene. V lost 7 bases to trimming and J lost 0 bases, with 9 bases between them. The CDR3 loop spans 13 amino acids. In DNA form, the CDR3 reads TGTGCCAGCACCTTTTTCTCTAACTATGGCTACACCTTC. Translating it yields CASTFFSNYGYTF.

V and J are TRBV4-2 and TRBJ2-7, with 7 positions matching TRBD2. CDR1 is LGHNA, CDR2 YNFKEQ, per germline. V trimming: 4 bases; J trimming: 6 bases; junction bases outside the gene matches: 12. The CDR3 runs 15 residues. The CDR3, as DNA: TGTGCCAGCAGCCCCCCCCGGGTAGCGGGCTCCGAGCAGTACTTC. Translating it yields CASSPPRVAGSEQYF.

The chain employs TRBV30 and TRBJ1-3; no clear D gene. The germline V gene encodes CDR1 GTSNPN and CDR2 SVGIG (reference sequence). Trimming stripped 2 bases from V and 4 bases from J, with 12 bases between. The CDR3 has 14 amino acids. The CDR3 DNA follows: TGTGCCTGGAGTCCTCCAACGTTGGGAAACACCATATATTTT. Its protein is CAWSPPTLGNTIYF.

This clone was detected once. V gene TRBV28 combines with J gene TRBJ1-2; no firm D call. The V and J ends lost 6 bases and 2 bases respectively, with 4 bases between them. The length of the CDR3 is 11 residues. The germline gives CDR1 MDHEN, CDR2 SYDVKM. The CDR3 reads CASSRNYGYTF. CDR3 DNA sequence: TGTGCCAGCAGCCGAAACTATGGCTACACCTTC.

CDR3 nucleotides: TGTGCCAGCAGGATACAGGGGGCCACAGATACGCAGTATTTT. Amino acids: CASRIQGATDTQYF. The chain recombines TRBV6-1 with TRBJ2-3; 9 nucleotides line up with TRBD1. Losses at the gene ends were 6 bases for V and 2 bases for J; bases not matched to a gene: 3. This CDR3 is built from 14 residues. Per germline, CDR1 MNHNS and CDR2 SASEGT.

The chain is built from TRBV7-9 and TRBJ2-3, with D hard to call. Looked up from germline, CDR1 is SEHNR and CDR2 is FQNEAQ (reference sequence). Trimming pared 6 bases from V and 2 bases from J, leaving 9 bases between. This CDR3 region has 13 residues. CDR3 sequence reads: CASRGTNTDTQYF. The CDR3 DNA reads TGTGCCAGCAGAGGCACGAACACAGATACGCAGTATTTT.

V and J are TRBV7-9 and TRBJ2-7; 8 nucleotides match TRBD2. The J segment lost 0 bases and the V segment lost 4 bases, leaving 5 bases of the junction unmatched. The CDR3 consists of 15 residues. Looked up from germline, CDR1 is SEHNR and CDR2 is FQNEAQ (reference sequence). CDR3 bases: TGTGCCAGCAGCTCTCTAGCGGGTCCCTCCTACGAGCAGTACTTC. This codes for CASSSLAGPSYEQYF.

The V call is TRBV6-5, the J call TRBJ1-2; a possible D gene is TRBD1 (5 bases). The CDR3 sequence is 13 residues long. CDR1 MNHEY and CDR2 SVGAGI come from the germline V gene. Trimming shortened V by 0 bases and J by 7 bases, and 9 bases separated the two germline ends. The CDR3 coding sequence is TGTGCCAGCAGTTACTCGAAAGGGGTTGGCTACACCTTC. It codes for CASSYSKGVGYTF.

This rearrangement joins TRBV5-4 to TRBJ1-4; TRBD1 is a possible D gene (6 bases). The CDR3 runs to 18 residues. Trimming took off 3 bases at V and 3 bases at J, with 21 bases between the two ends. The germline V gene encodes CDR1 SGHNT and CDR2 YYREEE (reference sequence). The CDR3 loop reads CASSSRGGQIPPNEKLFF. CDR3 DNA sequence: TGTGCCAGCAGCTCTCGGGGGGGGCAGATACCTCCTAATGAAAAACTGTTTTTT.

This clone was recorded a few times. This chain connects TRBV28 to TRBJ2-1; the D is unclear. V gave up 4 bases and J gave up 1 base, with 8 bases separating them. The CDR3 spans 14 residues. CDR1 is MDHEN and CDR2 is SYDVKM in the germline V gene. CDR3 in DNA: TGTGCCAGCAGTTCACCTCCATCCTACAATGAGCAGTTCTTC. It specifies CASSSPPSYNEQFF.